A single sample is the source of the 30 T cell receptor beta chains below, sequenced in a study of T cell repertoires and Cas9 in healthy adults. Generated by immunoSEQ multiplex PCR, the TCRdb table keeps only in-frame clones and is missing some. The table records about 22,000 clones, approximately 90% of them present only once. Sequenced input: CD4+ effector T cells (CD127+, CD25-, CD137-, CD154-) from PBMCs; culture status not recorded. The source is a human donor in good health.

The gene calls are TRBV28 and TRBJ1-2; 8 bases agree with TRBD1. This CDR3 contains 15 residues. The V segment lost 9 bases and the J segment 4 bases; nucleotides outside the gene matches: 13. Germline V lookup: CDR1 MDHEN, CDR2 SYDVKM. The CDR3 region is CASSLLQGDGYGYTF. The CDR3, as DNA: TGTGCCAGTTCTCTACTACAGGGGGACGGCTATGGCTACACCTTC.

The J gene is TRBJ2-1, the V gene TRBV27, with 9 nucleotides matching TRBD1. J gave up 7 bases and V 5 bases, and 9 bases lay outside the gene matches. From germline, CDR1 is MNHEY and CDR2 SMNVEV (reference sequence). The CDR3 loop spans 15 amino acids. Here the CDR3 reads CASSLRTGELNEQFF. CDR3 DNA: TGTGCCAGCAGTCTCCGGACAGGGGAACTGAATGAGCAGTTCTTC.

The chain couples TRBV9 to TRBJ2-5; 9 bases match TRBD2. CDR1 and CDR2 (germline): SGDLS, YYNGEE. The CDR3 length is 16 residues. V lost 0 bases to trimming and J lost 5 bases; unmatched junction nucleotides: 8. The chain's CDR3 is CASSVVVSGGFETQYF. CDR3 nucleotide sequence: TGTGCCAGCAGCGTAGTGGTTAGCGGGGGTTTTGAGACCCAGTACTTC.

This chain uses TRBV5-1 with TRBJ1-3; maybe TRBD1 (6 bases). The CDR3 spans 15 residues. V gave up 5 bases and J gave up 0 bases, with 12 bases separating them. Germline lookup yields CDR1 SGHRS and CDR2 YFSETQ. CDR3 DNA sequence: TGCGCCAGCAGACCGACAGGTGACTCTGGAAACACCATATATTTT. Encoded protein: CASRPTGDSGNTIYF.

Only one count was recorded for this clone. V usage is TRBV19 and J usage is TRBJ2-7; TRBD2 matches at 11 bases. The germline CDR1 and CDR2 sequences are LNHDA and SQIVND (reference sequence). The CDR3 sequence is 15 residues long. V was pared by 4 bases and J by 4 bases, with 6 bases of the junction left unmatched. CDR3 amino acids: CASSNSGGARYEQYF. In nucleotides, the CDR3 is TGTGCCAGTAGTAATAGCGGGGGGGCACGGTACGAGCAGTACTTC.

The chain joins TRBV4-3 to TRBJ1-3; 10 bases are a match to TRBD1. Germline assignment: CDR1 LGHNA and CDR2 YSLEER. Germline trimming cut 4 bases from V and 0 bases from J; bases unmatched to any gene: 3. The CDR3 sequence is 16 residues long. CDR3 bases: TGCGCCAGCAGCCCGGGACAGGGGAACTCTGGAAACACCATATATTTT. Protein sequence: CASSPGQGNSGNTIYF.

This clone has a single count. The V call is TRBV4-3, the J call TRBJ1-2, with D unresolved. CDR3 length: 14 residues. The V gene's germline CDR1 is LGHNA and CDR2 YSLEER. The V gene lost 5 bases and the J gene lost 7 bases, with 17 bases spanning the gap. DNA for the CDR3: TGCGCCAGCAGCAAGGGATGGGCCCGGACTGGCTACACCTTC. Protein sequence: CASSKGWARTGYTF.

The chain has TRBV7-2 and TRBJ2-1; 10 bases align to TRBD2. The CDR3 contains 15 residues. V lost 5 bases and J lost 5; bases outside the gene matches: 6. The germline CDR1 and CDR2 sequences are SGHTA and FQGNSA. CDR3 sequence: CASSTTSGTHNEQFF. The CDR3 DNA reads TGTGCCAGCAGCACAACTAGCGGGACCCACAATGAGCAGTTCTTC.

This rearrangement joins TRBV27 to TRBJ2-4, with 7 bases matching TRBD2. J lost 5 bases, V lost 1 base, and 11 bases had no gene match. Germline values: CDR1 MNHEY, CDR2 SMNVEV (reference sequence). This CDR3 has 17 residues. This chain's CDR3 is CASSLYPNRAGQNIQYF. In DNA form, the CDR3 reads TGTGCCAGCAGTTTATACCCTAACCGAGCGGGGCAAAACATTCAGTACTTC.

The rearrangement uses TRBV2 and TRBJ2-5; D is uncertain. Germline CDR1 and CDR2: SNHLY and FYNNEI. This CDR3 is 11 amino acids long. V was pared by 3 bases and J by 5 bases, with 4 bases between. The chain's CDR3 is CASSDWETQYF. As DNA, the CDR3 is TGTGCCAGCAGTGACTGGGAGACCCAGTACTTC.

CDR3: CASSQSSWTGDGYTF. The CDR3, as DNA: TGTGCCAGCAGCCAATCTAGCTGGACAGGGGACGGCTACACCTTC. V usage is TRBV16 and J usage is TRBJ1-2; 9 bases are a match to TRBD1. Trimming cost V 0 bases and J 8 bases; bases outside gene matches: 7. This CDR3 spans 15 amino acids. Germline V CDR1 and CDR2: KGHSY, FQNENV.

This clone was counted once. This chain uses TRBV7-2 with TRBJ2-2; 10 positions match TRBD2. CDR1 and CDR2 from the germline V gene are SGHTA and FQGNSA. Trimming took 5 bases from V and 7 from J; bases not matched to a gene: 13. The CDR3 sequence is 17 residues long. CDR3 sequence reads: CASSKLAGGSGFGELFF. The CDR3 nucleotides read TGTGCCAGCAGCAAATTAGCGGGAGGCTCAGGGTTCGGGGAGCTGTTTTTT.

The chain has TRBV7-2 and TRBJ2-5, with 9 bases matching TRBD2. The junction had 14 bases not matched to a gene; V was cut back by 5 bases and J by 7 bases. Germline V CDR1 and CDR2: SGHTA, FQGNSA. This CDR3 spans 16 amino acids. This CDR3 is CASSPAFGGGAGTQYF. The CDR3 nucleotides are TGTGCCAGCAGCCCCGCCTTCGGCGGGGGGGCGGGGACCCAGTACTTC. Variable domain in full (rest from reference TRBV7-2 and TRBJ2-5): GAGVSQSPSNKVTEKGKDVELRCDPISGHTALYWYRQSLGQGLEFLIYFQGNSAPDKSGLPSDRFSAERTGGSVSTLTIQRTQQEDSAVYLCASSPAFGGGAGTQYFGPGTRLLVL.

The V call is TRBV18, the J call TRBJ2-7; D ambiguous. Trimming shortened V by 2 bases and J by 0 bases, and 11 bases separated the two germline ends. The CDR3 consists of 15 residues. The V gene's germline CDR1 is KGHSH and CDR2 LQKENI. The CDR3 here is CASSPMVRISYEQYF. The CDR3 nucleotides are TGTGCCAGCTCACCAATGGTACGGATCTCCTACGAGCAGTACTTC. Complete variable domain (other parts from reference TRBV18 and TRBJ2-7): NAGVMQNPRHLVRRRGQEARLRCSPMKGHSHVYWYRQLPEEGLKFMVYLQKENIIDESGMPKERFSAEFPKEGPSILRIQQVVRGDSAAYFCASSPMVRISYEQYFGPGTRLTVT.

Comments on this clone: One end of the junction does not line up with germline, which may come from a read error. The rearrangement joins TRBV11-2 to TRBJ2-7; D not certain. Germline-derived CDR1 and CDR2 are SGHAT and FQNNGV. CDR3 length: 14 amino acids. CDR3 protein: CASSLDPLTGEQYF. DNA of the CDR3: TGTGCCAGCAGCCTAGATCCCTTAACCGGCGAGCAGTACTTC.

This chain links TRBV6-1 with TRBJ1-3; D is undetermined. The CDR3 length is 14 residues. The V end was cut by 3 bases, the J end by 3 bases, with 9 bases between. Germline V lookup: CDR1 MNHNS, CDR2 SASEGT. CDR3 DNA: TGTGCCAGCAGTGAGATTGGGCTTGGAAACACCATATATTTT. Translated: CASSEIGLGNTIYF.

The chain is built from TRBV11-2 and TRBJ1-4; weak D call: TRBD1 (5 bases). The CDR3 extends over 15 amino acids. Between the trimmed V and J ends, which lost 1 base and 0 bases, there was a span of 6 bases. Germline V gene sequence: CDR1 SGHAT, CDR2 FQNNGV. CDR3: CASSLAGSTNEKLFF. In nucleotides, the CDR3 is TGTGCCAGCAGCTTAGCAGGGTCAACTAATGAAAAACTGTTTTTT.

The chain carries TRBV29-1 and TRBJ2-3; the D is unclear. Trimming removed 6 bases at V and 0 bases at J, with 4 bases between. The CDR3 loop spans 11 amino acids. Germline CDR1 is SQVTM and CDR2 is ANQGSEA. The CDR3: CSVLSTDTQYF. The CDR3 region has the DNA TGCAGCGTCCTCAGCACAGATACGCAGTATTTT.

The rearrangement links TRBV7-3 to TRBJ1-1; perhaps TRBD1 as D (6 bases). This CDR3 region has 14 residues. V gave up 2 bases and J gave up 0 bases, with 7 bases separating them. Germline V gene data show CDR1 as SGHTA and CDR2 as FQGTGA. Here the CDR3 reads CASSLGQLNTEAFF. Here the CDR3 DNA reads TGTGCCAGCAGCTTAGGACAGTTGAACACTGAAGCTTTCTTT.

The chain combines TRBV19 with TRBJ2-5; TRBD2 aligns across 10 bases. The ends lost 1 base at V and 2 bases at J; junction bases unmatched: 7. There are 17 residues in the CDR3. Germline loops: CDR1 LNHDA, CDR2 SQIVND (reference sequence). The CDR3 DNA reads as TGTGCCAGTAGTATAGTCATAGCGGGAGGTCGGCAAGAGACCCAGTACTTC. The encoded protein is CASSIVIAGGRQETQYF.

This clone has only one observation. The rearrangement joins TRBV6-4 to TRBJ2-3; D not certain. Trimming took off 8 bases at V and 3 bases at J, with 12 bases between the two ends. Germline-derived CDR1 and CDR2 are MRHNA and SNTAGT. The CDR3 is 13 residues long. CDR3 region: CASHLRWTDTQYF. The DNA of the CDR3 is TGTGCCAGCCACCTAAGATGGACAGATACGCAGTATTTT.

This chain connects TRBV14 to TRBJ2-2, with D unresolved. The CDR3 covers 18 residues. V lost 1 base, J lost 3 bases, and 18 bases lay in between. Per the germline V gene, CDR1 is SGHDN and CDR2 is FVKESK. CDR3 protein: CASSQGQAWAHDTGELFF. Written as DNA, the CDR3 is TGTGCCAGCAGCCAAGGGCAGGCATGGGCTCATGACACCGGGGAGCTGTTTTTT.

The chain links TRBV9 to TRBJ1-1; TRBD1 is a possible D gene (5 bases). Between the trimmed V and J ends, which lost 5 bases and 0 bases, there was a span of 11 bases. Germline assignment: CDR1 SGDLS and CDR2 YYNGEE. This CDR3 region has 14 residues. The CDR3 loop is CASSFGALNTEAFF. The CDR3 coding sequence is TGTGCCAGCAGTTTTGGGGCGCTGAACACTGAAGCTTTCTTT.

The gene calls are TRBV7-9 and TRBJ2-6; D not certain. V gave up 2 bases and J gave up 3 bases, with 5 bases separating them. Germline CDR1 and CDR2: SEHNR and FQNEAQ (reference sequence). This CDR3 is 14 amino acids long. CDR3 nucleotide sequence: TGTGCCAGCAGCTTACGTGGTGGGGCCAACGTCCTGACTTTC. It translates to CASSLRGGANVLTF.

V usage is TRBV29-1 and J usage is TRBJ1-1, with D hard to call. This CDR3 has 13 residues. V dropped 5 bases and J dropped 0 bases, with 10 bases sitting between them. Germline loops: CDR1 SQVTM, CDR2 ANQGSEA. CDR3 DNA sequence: TGCAGCGTTCATGGACGTATGAACACTGAAGCTTTCTTT. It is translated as CSVHGRMNTEAFF.

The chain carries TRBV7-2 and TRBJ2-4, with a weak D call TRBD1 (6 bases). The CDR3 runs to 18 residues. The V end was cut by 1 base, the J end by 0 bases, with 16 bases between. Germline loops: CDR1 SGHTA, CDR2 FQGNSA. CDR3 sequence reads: CASSLVGGANLAKNIQYF. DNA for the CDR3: TGTGCCAGCAGCTTAGTTGGGGGCGCCAACCTAGCCAAAAACATTCAGTACTTC. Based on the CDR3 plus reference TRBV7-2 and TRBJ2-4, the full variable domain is GAGVSQSPSNKVTEKGKDVELRCDPISGHTALYWYRQSLGQGLEFLIYFQGNSAPDKSGLPSDRFSAERTGGSVSTLTIQRTQQEDSAVYLCASSLVGGANLAKNIQYFGAGTRLSVL.

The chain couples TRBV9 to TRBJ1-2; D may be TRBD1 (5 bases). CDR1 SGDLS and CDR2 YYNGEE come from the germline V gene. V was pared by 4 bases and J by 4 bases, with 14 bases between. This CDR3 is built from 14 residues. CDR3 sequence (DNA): TGTGCCAGCAGCCCGGGACGAGGGATCTATGGCTACACCTTC. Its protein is CASSPGRGIYGYTF.

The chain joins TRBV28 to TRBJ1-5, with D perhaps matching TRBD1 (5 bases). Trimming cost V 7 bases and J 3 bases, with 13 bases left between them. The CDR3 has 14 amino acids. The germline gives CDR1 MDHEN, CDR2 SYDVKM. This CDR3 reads CASNQGRNNQPQHF. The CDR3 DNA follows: TGTGCCAGCAACCAGGGAAGAAACAATCAGCCCCAGCATTTT.

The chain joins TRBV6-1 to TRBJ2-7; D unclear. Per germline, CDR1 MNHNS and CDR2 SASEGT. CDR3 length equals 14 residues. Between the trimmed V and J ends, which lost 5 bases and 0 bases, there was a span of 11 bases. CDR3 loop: CASSLTSRSYEQYV. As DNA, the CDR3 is TGTGCCAGCAGTCTGACCAGCCGCTCCTACGAGCAGTACGTC.

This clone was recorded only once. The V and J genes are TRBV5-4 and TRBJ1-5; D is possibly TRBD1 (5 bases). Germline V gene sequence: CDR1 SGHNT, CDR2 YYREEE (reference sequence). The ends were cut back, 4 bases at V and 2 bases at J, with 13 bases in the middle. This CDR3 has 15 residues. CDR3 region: CASSQDGGGNQPQHF. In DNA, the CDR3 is TGTGCCAGCAGCCAAGATGGAGGGGGCAATCAGCCCCAGCATTTT.